The next 20 T cell receptor beta chains were all read from a single sample in a study of early T cells in non-severe SARS-CoV-2 infection. TCRdb used MiXCR to reprocess the 5' RACE reads, holding one entry per CDR3 protein. The profile shows approximately 69,000 distinct CDR3 sequences, over 9.5% of them singletons. The sample was whole blood. Source of these receptors: an adult who was a healthcare worker with PCR-confirmed SARS-CoV-2 infection or an uninfected control (not recorded which).

The chain couples TRBV19 to TRBJ1-2; tentatively, D is TRBD1 (6 bases). V was clipped by 3 bases and J by 2 bases, with 10 bases between them. This CDR3 contains 14 residues. The germline V gene has CDR1 LNHDA and CDR2 SQIVND (reference sequence). The CDR3 nucleotides read TGTGCCAGTAGTATGGGGGGGCACAACTATGGCTACACCTTC. It specifies CASSMGGHNYGYTF.

This clonotype was recorded a few times. V and J are TRBV7-2 and TRBJ2-3; 10 nucleotides align to TRBD2. Germline CDR1 reads SGHTA; CDR2 reads FQGNSA. J lost 11 bases, V lost 0 bases, and 14 bases had no gene match. The CDR3 contains 17 residues. In nucleotides, the CDR3 is TGTGCCAGCAGCTTAGCGTCTCTAGCGGGAGATTTTGGAGGGCAGTATTTT. It specifies CASSLASLAGDFGGQYF.

In this sample, this clonotype turned up a few times. The chain recombines TRBV29-1 with TRBJ2-5; no clear D gene. From germline, CDR1 is SQVTM and CDR2 ANQGSEA. Trimming pared 4 bases from V and 2 bases from J, leaving 8 bases between. CDR3 size: 12 residues. CDR3 bases: TGCAGCGTTGTAGGATCACAAGAGACCCAGTACTTC. This translates into CSVVGSQETQYF.

This clonotype was counted ten times or more. The genes are TRBV6-1 and TRBJ2-1; either TRBD1 or TRBD2 may supply D (7 bases each). V shed 8 bases and J shed 0 bases, with 11 bases lying between them. The CDR3 runs 14 residues. Germline V CDR1 and CDR2: MNHNS, SASEGT. The CDR3 DNA follows: TGTGCCAGCGGGAGGGGGCCCTCCTACAATGAGCAGTTCTTC. This translates into CASGRGPSYNEQFF.

This clonotype was picked up many times. This chain uses TRBV7-8 with TRBJ2-7; 10 nucleotides agree with TRBD2. CDR1 SGHVS and CDR2 FQNEAQ come from the germline V gene. J gave up 1 base and V 5 bases, and 5 bases lay outside the gene matches. CDR3 size: 15 residues. CDR3 in amino acids: CASSKGTSDSYEQYF. As DNA, the CDR3 is TGTGCCAGCAGCAAGGGGACTAGCGATTCCTACGAGCAGTACTTC.

Ten or more counts support this clonotype. The V gene is TRBV7-6, the J gene TRBJ2-1, with TRBD1 matching 9 bases. CDR1 and CDR2 from the germline V gene are SGHVS and FNYEAQ. Losses at the gene ends were 2 bases for V and 4 bases for J; bases not matched to a gene: 3. The CDR3 spans 15 residues. The CDR3 region is CASSLMGQGYNEQFF. The CDR3 nucleotides are TGTGCCAGCAGCTTAATGGGACAGGGATACAATGAGCAGTTCTTC.

The chain couples TRBV4-2 to TRBJ1-1; perhaps TRBD1 as D (6 bases). This CDR3 spans 14 amino acids. The V end lost 0 bases, the J end lost 4 bases, and 9 bases lay between the germline ends. Germline values: CDR1 LGHNA, CDR2 YNFKEQ. This CDR3 is CASSQDGRGTEAFF. CDR3 DNA sequence: TGTGCCAGCAGCCAAGACGGCAGGGGCACTGAAGCTTTCTTT.

There are many counts of this clonotype. The chain couples TRBV18 to TRBJ1-1; D may be TRBD1 (5 bases). V was clipped by 4 bases and J by 0 bases, with 12 bases between them. CDR1 KGHSH and CDR2 LQKENI come from the germline V gene. CDR3 length: 15 residues. CDR3 DNA: TGTGCCAGCTCACGGAGACAGCACATGAACACTGAAGCTTTCTTT. It codes for CASSRRQHMNTEAFF.

The gene calls are TRBV28 and TRBJ1-6; 7 bases agree with TRBD1. Germline loops: CDR1 MDHEN, CDR2 SYDVKM. The CDR3 is made up of 16 amino acids. Trimming at V came to 5 bases and at J to 0 bases, leaving 4 bases not matched to a gene. The CDR3, as DNA: TGTGCCAGCAGTCTGACAGGGAGCTCCTATAATTCACCCCTCCACTTT. Translating it yields CASSLTGSSYNSPLHF.

CDR3: CASSQDGVHQYF. CDR3 in DNA: TGCGCCAGCAGCCAGGACGGGGTCCACCAGTACTTC. V gene TRBV4-1 combines with J gene TRBJ2-7; tentative D call: TRBD2 (5 bases). Trimming took off 3 bases at V and 10 bases at J, with 13 bases between the two ends. CDR3 size: 12 residues. CDR1 MGHRA and CDR2 YSYEKL come from the germline V gene.

The chain recombines TRBV5-1 with TRBJ1-4; D gene unclear. The length of the CDR3 is 14 residues. V lost 0 bases, J lost 5 bases, and 8 bases lay in between. The germline gives CDR1 SGHRS, CDR2 YFSETQ. Here the CDR3 DNA reads TGCGCCAGCAGCTTGGAGGCAGGAAATGAAAAACTGTTTTTT. It translates to CASSLEAGNEKLFF.

The chain employs TRBV29-1 and TRBJ1-1; D perhaps matches TRBD1 (5 bases). The V end was cut by 7 bases, the J end by 4 bases, with 16 bases between. Germline V gene sequence: CDR1 SQVTM, CDR2 ANQGSEA. The CDR3 covers 13 residues. The CDR3 coding sequence is TGCAGCGGGCTTCTGGGGGGGGGCACTGAAGCTTTCTTT. It translates to CSGLLGGGTEAFF.

This clonotype was picked up a small number of times. The J gene is TRBJ1-3, the V gene TRBV12-3 or TRBV12-4, with D possibly being TRBD1 (5 bases). The CDR3 consists of 15 residues. Trimming took 4 bases from V and 4 from J, leaving 14 bases between them. The CDR3 loop is CASSSAGTAGNTIYF. CDR3 DNA sequence: TGTGCCAGCAGTTCCGCCGGGACTGCAGGAAACACCATATATTTT.

This clonotype was picked up many times. The chain uses TRBV27 and TRBJ2-7; tentatively, D is TRBD2 (5 bases). The CDR3 loop spans 13 amino acids. V lost 2 bases and J lost 6, with 11 bases in between. Germline CDR1 reads MNHEY; CDR2 reads SMNVEV (reference sequence). CDR3 region: CASSLNMEAEQYF. CDR3 nucleotides: TGTGCCAGCAGTTTAAATATGGAGGCCGAGCAGTACTTC.

The table lists this clonotype with a count of one. The CDR3 loop is CASSRVRDTSTDTQYF. CDR3 nucleotide sequence: TGTGCCAGCAGCCGAGTACGGGACACTAGCACAGATACGCAGTATTTT. This chain links TRBV7-9 with TRBJ2-3; perhaps TRBD1 as D (6 bases). V lost 5 bases to trimming and J lost 0 bases, with 15 bases between them. The CDR3 is 16 amino acids. CDR1 is SEHNR, CDR2 FQNEAQ, per germline (reference sequence).

This clonotype turned up a few times. J is TRBJ2-5 and V is TRBV29-1; maybe TRBD2 (6 bases). The germline V gene has CDR1 SQVTM and CDR2 ANQGSEA. The V end was cut by 7 bases, the J end by 4 bases, with 19 bases between. There are 14 residues in the CDR3. The CDR3 coding sequence is TGCAGCGGCCGCTACGGGGGAGGAGGAGAGACCCAGTACTTC. It yields the protein CSGRYGGGGETQYF.

This clonotype came up many times. V is TRBV11-3 and J is TRBJ2-7; TRBD2 matches at 8 bases. Losses at the gene ends were 1 base for V and 0 bases for J; bases not matched to a gene: 2. This CDR3 spans 15 amino acids. The germline V gene has CDR1 SGHNT and CDR2 YENEEA. The DNA for the CDR3 is TGTGCCAGCAGCTTAGTAGCGGGGAGCTCCTACGAGCAGTACTTC. Encoded protein: CASSLVAGSSYEQYF.

This clonotype was counted many times. The chain couples TRBV11-2 to TRBJ1-1; 9 bases fit TRBD1. The germline V gene has CDR1 SGHAT and CDR2 FQNNGV. Unmatched junction bases numbered 8, after V lost 5 bases and J lost 10 bases. CDR3 size: 13 residues. CDR3 loop: CASSILQGAGAFF. The DNA of the CDR3 is TGTGCCAGCAGCATACTACAGGGGGCCGGAGCTTTCTTT. The full variable domain, its missing parts supplied by reference TRBV11-2 and TRBJ1-1, is EAGVAQSPRYKIIEKRQSVAFWCNPISGHATLYWYQQILGQGPKLLIQFQNNGVVDDSQLPKDRFSAERLKGVDSTLKIQPAKLEDSAVYLCASSILQGAGAFFGQGTRLTVV.

This sequence joins TRBV5-1 and TRBJ2-5; D tentatively fits TRBD1 or TRBD2 (6 bases each). The CDR3 sequence is 14 residues long. V was trimmed by 4 bases and J by 2 bases, leaving 12 bases between them. The V gene's germline CDR1 is SGHRS and CDR2 YFSETQ. In nucleotides, the CDR3 is TGCGCCAGCAGCGCCGGGGGCCCTCAAGAGACCCAGTACTTC. As protein: CASSAGGPQETQYF.

This clonotype has only a few counts. The chain uses TRBV5-1 and TRBJ2-1, with D maybe TRBD2 (6 bases). V lost 4 bases and J lost 6, with 14 bases in between. The CDR3 contains 14 residues. Germline-derived CDR1 and CDR2 are SGHRS and YFSETQ. CDR3 nucleotide sequence: TGCGCCAGCAGCCCCAGACCCGGGGGCAATGAGCAGTTCTTC. It encodes CASSPRPGGNEQFF.